A single sample gave rise to the 19 T cell receptor beta chains below, sequenced in a study of tumor and adjacent non-tumor tissue in lung cancer. The library came from three nested PCR rounds adapted from ARM-PCR protocols. TCRdb reprocessed the multiplex PCR reads via MiXCR and lists one record per CDR3 protein. This sample has approximately 80,000 distinct CDR3 sequences, with approximately 78% found just once. RNA was extracted from bulk tissue without any cell sorting. Distant lung tissue was collected more than 3 cm away from the tumor edge. Source material: distant non-tumor lung tissue. The receptors come from a man in his sixties with non-small cell lung cancer.

Points on this clonotype: A read error may produce the germline difference seen at one junction end. This chain links TRBV11-3 with TRBJ2-1; D gene ambiguous. From germline, CDR1 is SGHNT and CDR2 YENEEA. The CDR3 covers 13 residues. CDR3 bases: TGTACCTGCAGCTTAGGTCAGGCGGTTGAGCAATTCTTC. The encoded protein is CTCSLGQAVEQFF.

In the case of this clonotype: At one end the junction does not follow the germline gene, possibly because of a read error. The chain joins TRBV11-3 to TRBJ1-1, with D hard to call. There are 14 residues in the CDR3. Germline CDR1 is SGHNT and CDR2 is YENEEA. As DNA, the CDR3 is TGTGTCAGCAGCTCGCACGGACGGCAGACTGAAGCTATCTTC. Translated, it gives CVSSSHGRQTEAIF.

About this clonotype: One end of the junction is discordant with germline, which a read error may explain. The chain joins TRBV11-3 to TRBJ2-7, with TRBD1 as a possible D gene (5 bases). This CDR3 comprises 13 residues. Germline CDR1 reads SGHNT; CDR2 reads YENEEA. CDR3 amino acids: CAGSIRVSYEQYF. The CDR3 region has the DNA TGTGCCGGCAGCATCAGGGTCTCCTACGAGCAGTACTTC.

Comment on this clonotype: The germline gene is not matched at one end of the junction; a read error may be the cause. The genes are TRBV5-1 and TRBJ2-5; D possibly corresponds to TRBD1 (6 bases). The CDR3 contains 15 residues. Germline V gene sequence: CDR1 SGHRS, CDR2 YFSETQ. The CDR3 DNA sequence: TGCGCCAGCAGCCGTAACAGGGAGATTGGGCAGACCCATTACTTC. This gives the protein CASSRNREIGQTHYF.

A note on this clonotype: Without the conserved terminal phenylalanine or tryptophan, this CDR3 likely stems from a read error. The CDR3, as DNA: TGTGCCAGTAGACCCGGCGAGGGGTATAGCAATCAGCCCCAGCATCTT. Protein sequence: CASRPGEGYSNQPQHL. The chain employs TRBV6-1 and TRBJ1-5, with D possibly matching TRBD1 (5 bases). Germline CDR1 is MNHNS and CDR2 is SASEGT. The CDR3 spans 16 residues. Trimming cost V 9 bases and J 0 bases, with 18 bases left between them.

Of note for this clonotype: A junction boundary mismatches the germline segment, possibly from a read error. V is TRBV4-2 and J is TRBJ2-1; 8 bases fit TRBD1. Germline CDR1 LGHNA, CDR2 YNFKEQ. CDR3 size: 17 residues. CDR3 amino acids: CARSQETGARPYNEQFF. The CDR3 DNA reads as TGTGCCAGAAGCCAAGAGACAGGGGCGAGACCCTACAATGAGCAGTTCTTC.

The gene calls are TRBV11-2 and TRBJ2-1; TRBD1 matches at 8 bases. Trimming removed 5 bases from V and 6 bases from J; junction bases left unmatched: 9. This CDR3 contains 15 residues. CDR1 and CDR2 (germline): SGHAT, FQNNGV. The CDR3 loop is CASSPGQVNTNEQFF. CDR3 coding DNA: TGTGCCAGCAGCCCGGGACAGGTCAACACCAATGAGCAGTTCTTC.

In regard to this clonotype: One junction end does not reproduce the germline sequence, and a read error may be involved. This chain connects TRBV7-8 to TRBJ1-2; 8 nucleotides match TRBD1. The CDR3 sequence is 15 residues long. Germline loops: CDR1 SGHVS, CDR2 FQNEAQ. This CDR3 is CVSSRGRGLHYGYTF. CDR3 coding DNA: TGTGTCAGCAGCAGGGGCAGGGGGCTTCACTATGGCTACACCTTC.

Concerning this clonotype itself: No conserved phenylalanine or tryptophan is present at the end of the CDR3, so a read error is the likely explanation. This sequence joins TRBV12-3 or TRBV12-4 and TRBJ1-5, with a possible D match to TRBD1 (5 bases). Between the trimmed V and J ends, which lost 5 bases and 6 bases, there was a span of 14 bases. This CDR3 has 14 amino acids. The CDR3 DNA reads as TGTGCCAGCAGTACCTCCGGGGGAGGTCAGCCCCAGCATTAT. This gives the protein CASSTSGGGQPQHY.

The chain is built from TRBV7-8 and TRBJ2-1, with 9 bases lining up with TRBD1. J was trimmed by 3 bases and V by 5 bases; bases with no gene match: 11. The CDR3 is 17 amino acids. CDR1 is SGHVS and CDR2 is FQNEAQ in the germline V gene. The CDR3 DNA follows: TGTGCCAGCAGCGCAAGGACAGGGGTTGACCTCTACAATGAGCAGTTCTTC. It yields the protein CASSARTGVDLYNEQFF.

On this clonotype: The junction does not match germline at one end; this may be a read error. The chain links TRBV20-1 to TRBJ2-5; perhaps TRBD1 as D (5 bases). The CDR3 spans 14 residues. Per the germline V gene, CDR1 is DFQATT and CDR2 is SNEGSKA (reference sequence). In DNA, the CDR3 is TGCTGTGCTAACCCCCCCAAGACAGAAGAGACTCAGTACTTC. Encoded protein: CCANPPKTEETQYF.

This sequence joins TRBV7-2 and TRBJ1-2; no clear D gene. CDR3 size: 13 residues. Trimming removed 4 bases at V and 0 bases at J, with 6 bases between. The germline CDR1 and CDR2 sequences are SGHTA and FQGNSA. The CDR3 nucleotides read TGTGCCAGCAGCTCCAGGACTAACTATGGCTACACCTTC. Its translation is CASSSRTNYGYTF. The full variable domain, completed using reference TRBV7-2 and TRBJ1-2, is GAGVSQSPSNKVTEKGKDVELRCDPISGHTALYWYRQSLGQGLEFLIYFQGNSAPDKSGLPSDRFSAERTGGSVSTLTIQRTQQEDSAVYLCASSSRTNYGYTFGSGTRLTVV.

Note on this clonotype: At one of its ends the junction is not consistent with the germline gene, which may arise from a read error. J is TRBJ2-5 and V is TRBV4-2, with D possibly matching TRBD1 (6 bases). This CDR3 contains 15 residues. Germline V gene data show CDR1 as LGHNA and CDR2 as YNFKEQ. CDR3 protein: CASSQKQGPPKTRYF. CDR3 DNA sequence: TGTGCCAGTAGCCAAAAACAGGGCCCACCGAAGACCCGGTACTTC.

On this clonotype: At one boundary the junction diverges from the germline segment, which might be a read error. V usage is TRBV5-1 and J usage is TRBJ1-2; D not resolved. This CDR3 is built from 13 residues. Germline CDR1 reads SGHRS; CDR2 reads YFSETQ. The DNA for the CDR3 is TGCGCCAGCAGCTTGGTGGGAGGTGTTGGCTACACGTTC. This codes for CASSLVGGVGYTF. The variable domain in full, with the rest retrieved from reference TRBV5-1 and TRBJ1-2, is KAGVTQTPRYLIKTRGQQVTLSCSPISGHRSVSWYQQTPGQGLQFLFEYFSETQRNKGNFPGRFSGRQFSNSRSEMNVSTLELGDSALYLCASSLVGGVGYTFGSGTRLTVV.

The V gene is TRBV11-2, the J gene TRBJ1-2; D possibly corresponds to TRBD1 (5 bases). Between the trimmed V and J ends, which lost 4 bases and 10 bases, there was a span of 16 bases. CDR3 length equals 13 residues. CDR1 SGHAT and CDR2 FQNNGV come from the germline V gene. CDR3 sequence reads: CASSSLGGRDYTF. The CDR3 DNA is TGTGCCAGCAGCTCCCTTGGGGGGAGGGACTACACCTTC.

In this sample, this clonotype turned up a few times. Mismatch with germline at one junction end may stem from a read error. V usage is TRBV6-5 and J usage is TRBJ2-6; D tentatively fits TRBD1 or TRBD2 (5 bases each). The germline V gene encodes CDR1 MNHEY and CDR2 SVGAGI. There are 17 residues in the CDR3. Here the CDR3 DNA reads TGTGCTAGCAGCCTAGTGGGAGCCAGCTCTGGGGCCAACGTTCTGACTTTC. Protein sequence: CASSLVGASSGANVLTF.

Details on this clonotype: One end of the junction is discordant with germline, which a read error may explain. The rearrangement joins TRBV11-2 to TRBJ2-5; TRBD2 is a possible D gene (5 bases). CDR3 length: 14 residues. The germline CDR1 and CDR2 sequences are SGHAT and FQNNGV. The CDR3 DNA sequence: TGTGCCTGCAGCTCTGGACTGGTCCAAGAGATCCAGTACTTC. This sequence encodes CACSSGLVQEIQYF.

A remark on this clonotype: A much larger clone is a single base away; this may be a read error. This rearrangement joins TRBV24-1 to TRBJ1-1; D not resolved. The CDR3 covers 13 residues. Trimming removed 4 bases at V and 7 bases at J, with 12 bases between. CDR1 and CDR2 from the germline V gene are KGHDR and SFDVKD. In DNA, the CDR3 is TGTGCCACCAGTGACCGGATAGGGATTGAAGCTTTCTTT. Protein product: CATSDRIGIEAFF.

About this clonotype itself: The conserved phenylalanine or tryptophan normally closing the CDR3 is absent here, so this likely arose from a read error. The limits of the CDR3 on the DNA are not certain, so only TCRdb's listed CDR3 is given. This sequence joins TRBV11-3 and TRBJ2-5; the D call TRBD2 from the table was never checked on the DNA. Ends included, the CDR3 has 14 residues. Looked up from germline, CDR1 is SGHNT and CDR2 is YENEEA. CDR3 protein: CASQPVTGIGAKYL.